This passage covers 5 T cell receptor beta chains from one sample sequenced in a study of follicular helper T cells after annual influenza vaccination. Time point reported: 2015-2016 season, pre-vaccination. Profiled with immunoSEQ multiplex PCR; TCRdb holds only in-frame clones, not every one. The sample lists roughly 10,000 clones; over 70% were seen once. Sequences were derived from CXCR5+ CD38- circulating T follicular helper cells from blood, sampled on the day of influenza vaccination. Subset defined: circulating Tfh, non-naive CD4+CXCR5+PD-1+ (ICOS+CD38+ or ICOS-CD38-). Receptor source: an adult who received the influenza vaccine.

The chain carries TRBV5-6 and TRBJ2-5, with D uncertain. Trimming removed 4 bases at V and 2 bases at J, with 12 bases between. CDR1 and CDR2 (germline): SGHDT, YYEEEE. The CDR3 has 14 residues. CDR3: CASSPRLEQETQYF. CDR3 bases: TGTGCCAGCAGCCCGAGACTGGAACAAGAGACCCAGTACTTC.

J is TRBJ2-3 and V is TRBV4-2; TRBD2 matches at 8 bases. The CDR3 covers 16 residues. J was trimmed by 4 bases and V by 0 bases; bases with no gene match: 6. Looked up from germline, CDR1 is LGHNA and CDR2 is YNFKEQ. The CDR3 spells CASSQEGAGGADTQYF. CDR3 DNA sequence: TGTGCCAGCAGCCAAGAGGGGGCGGGGGGCGCAGATACGCAGTATTTT.

The chain joins TRBV11-3 to TRBJ2-1; no firm D call. Germline loops: CDR1 SGHNT, CDR2 YENEEA. V dropped 2 bases and J dropped 6 bases, with 8 bases sitting between them. This CDR3 spans 13 amino acids. This CDR3 is CASSLNSLNEQFF. The CDR3 DNA follows: TGTGCCAGCAGCTTAAACAGCCTCAATGAGCAGTTCTTC.

In this sample, this clone turned up once. The rearrangement uses TRBV6-6 and TRBJ1-1, with a possible D match to TRBD1 (6 bases). Germline V gene lookup returns CDR1 MNHNY and CDR2 SVGAGI (reference sequence). Deletions cut 2 bases from V and 4 bases from J, with 11 bases between. This CDR3 has 14 residues. The CDR3 loop reads CASSYPGGGTEAFF. In DNA, the CDR3 is TGTGCCAGCAGTTACCCGGGAGGGGGCACTGAAGCTTTCTTT.

The rearrangement joins TRBV6-1 to TRBJ2-3; 8 bases fit TRBD2. CDR3 size: 14 residues. V dropped 8 bases and J dropped 8; count of bases not matched to a gene: 12. Per germline, CDR1 MNHNS and CDR2 SASEGT. CDR3 amino acids: CASGTGGAVVTQYF. CDR3 nucleotides: TGTGCCAGCGGGACGGGGGGGGCCGTTGTTACGCAGTATTTT.